The next 10 T cell receptor beta chains were all read from a single sample in a study of blood T cells in healthy people across ages (dated by TCRdb to 2014 to 2015). Library preparation was by 5' RACE. TCRdb lists the instrument as Illumina HiSeq 2500. A second about 7 to 12 cycle PCR used a sample-barcoded 5' primer and a J-beta primer mix. Through fastp at Q25 and MiXCR, TCRdb rebuilt clones from the public reads, retaining in-frame beta chains. Rows with one shared CDR3 protein collapse into an entry with the most common genes and DNA. Across this sample there are about 580,000 distinct CDR3 sequences, with around half seen only once. The biggest ten clones account for just under 25% of the sample. The sequenced sample was blood. Receptors originate from a man at least 80 years old in good health.

The chain is built from TRBV28 and TRBJ1-2; no firm D call. CDR3 size: 12 residues. V was clipped by 5 bases and J by 8 bases, with 12 bases between them. Germline loops: CDR1 MDHEN, CDR2 SYDVKM. This CDR3 is CASSSSSGGYTF. Written as DNA, the CDR3 is TGTGCCAGCAGTAGTAGCTCAGGCGGCTACACCTTC.

This clonotype was seen only a few times. The rearrangement links TRBV20-1 to TRBJ1-1; 7 nucleotides match TRBD1. Germline trimming cut 6 bases from V and 5 bases from J; bases unmatched to any gene: 9. The CDR3 length is 13 residues. Germline CDR1 reads DFQATT; CDR2 reads SNEGSKA (reference sequence). CDR3 residues: CSASKGAWTEAFF. CDR3 in DNA: TGCAGTGCCAGCAAGGGGGCGTGGACTGAAGCTTTCTTT.

About this clonotype itself: This sequence may be a read error, since a much larger clone differs from it by one base. The chain is built from TRBV6-5 and TRBJ2-7; 7 nucleotides line up with TRBD2. J gave up 4 bases and V 2 bases, and 8 bases lay outside the gene matches. CDR1 and CDR2 (germline): MNHEY, SVGAGI. The CDR3 consists of 15 residues. CDR3 bases: TGTGCCAGCAGTTACCAGATCGGGAGGAGGTACGAGCAGTACTTC. Amino acids: CASSYQIGRRYEQYF.

This chain uses TRBV4-3 with TRBJ2-3; unclear D gene. The germline V gene has CDR1 LGHNA and CDR2 YSLEER. There are 14 residues in the CDR3. Deletions cut 2 bases from V and 12 bases from J, with 18 bases between. The CDR3 loop reads CASSQNGSGSRQYF. The CDR3 region has the DNA TGCGCCAGCAGCCAAAATGGTTCGGGTTCGAGACAGTATTTT.

This sequence joins TRBV7-2 and TRBJ1-1; 11 positions match TRBD1. CDR3 length: 15 residues. With 7 bases clipped from V and 5 bases from J, the junction kept 9 bases outside the gene matches. Germline CDR1 reads SGHTA; CDR2 reads FQGNSA. This chain's CDR3 is CASTRDRGSYTEAFF. CDR3 coding DNA: TGTGCCAGCACCCGGGACAGGGGGTCGTATACTGAAGCTTTCTTT. Complete variable domain (other parts from reference TRBV7-2 and TRBJ1-1): GAGVSQSPSNKVTEKGKDVELRCDPISGHTALYWYRQSLGQGLEFLIYFQGNSAPDKSGLPSDRFSAERTGGSVSTLTIQRTQQEDSAVYLCASTRDRGSYTEAFFGQGTRLTVV.

The chain couples TRBV5-1 to TRBJ2-4; D perhaps matches TRBD2 (5 bases). The DNA matches TRBJ2-5 better at its end, which makes the J call doubtful. CDR1 SGHRS and CDR2 YFSETQ come from the germline V gene. CDR3 length: 15 amino acids. CDR3 sequence: CASSLNILDQETQYF. The CDR3 coding sequence is TGCGCCAGCAGCTTGAATATACTAGACCAAGAGACCCAGTACTTC.

This clonotype was detected only a few times. V is TRBV7-2 and J is TRBJ1-5; D is ambiguous. The V end lost 2 bases, the J end lost 7 bases, and 18 bases lay between the germline ends. CDR1 SGHTA and CDR2 FQGNSA come from the germline V gene. This CDR3 is 16 amino acids long. In DNA, the CDR3 is TGTGCCAGCAGCTTACTGGTTGTCGGGTTTGGGCAGCCCCAGCATTTT. Its translation: CASSLLVVGFGQPQHF.

V is TRBV7-2 and J is TRBJ2-3; the match to TRBD2 covers 8 bases. Germline values: CDR1 SGHTA, CDR2 FQGNSA. The CDR3 is 18 amino acids. J lost 6 bases, V lost 10 bases, and 24 bases had no gene match. CDR3 protein: CATHPGIFRGGVVDTQYF. For the CDR3, the DNA is TGTGCCACCCACCCCGGTATTTTTCGGGGGGGTGTCGTGGATACGCAGTATTTT.

This clonotype has ten or more counts. V gene TRBV6-5 combines with J gene TRBJ2-3; 13 nucleotides agree with TRBD2. The CDR3 is 18 residues long. The trim removed 2 bases at V and 1 base at J, leaving 6 bases unmatched. Germline loops: CDR1 MNHEY, CDR2 SVGAGI. The CDR3 nucleotides read TGTGCCAGCAGTTACGGGACTAGCGGGGCCGGGGGCACAGATACGCAGTATTTT. Protein sequence: CASSYGTSGAGGTDTQYF.

The V call is TRBV20-1, the J call TRBJ2-7; 7 bases fit TRBD2. Germline V lookup: CDR1 DFQATT, CDR2 SNEGSKA (reference sequence). This CDR3 spans 14 amino acids. V shed 6 bases and J 3 bases; nucleotides not matched to a gene: 11. Here the CDR3 reads CSAVRGSKGYEQYF. Here the CDR3 DNA reads TGCAGTGCCGTCCGCGGGAGCAAAGGCTACGAGCAGTACTTC.